These T cell receptor beta chains were read from a single sample in a study of CD8 T cells in ankylosing spondylitis. TCRdb used MiXCR to reprocess the 5' RACE reads, holding one entry per CDR3 protein. The sample contains fewer than 650,000 distinct CDR3 sequences, about 13% of which appear only once. The specimen sequenced was blood, either unsorted or a sorted T cell fraction (not recorded which). These receptors all come from a male donor with ankylosing spondylitis. Both conserved end residues are part of each CDR3. Each record gives: V gene, CDR3 protein.

TRBV7-9	CASSLNQDNEQFF
TRBV3-1	CASSQRGNTQYF
TRBV24-1	CATSDPQPMGLAGVNEQFF
TRBV5-1	CASSLAGIDTQYF
TRBV11-2	CASSLAGGPEQFF
TRBV9	CASSLRQWATVDEQYF
TRBV7-9	CASSYTANTEAFF
TRBV7-2	CASSYPRDSINIQYF
TRBV7-2	CASSSLGGGNQPQHF
TRBV11-2	CASSWVQVGESPLAKNIQYF
TRBV7-9	CASSLRFGDTQYF
TRBV5-1	CASSPGTSGTLQETQYF
TRBV2	CASSAGLAGDEQYF
TRBV3-1	CASSQDTGEAFF
TRBV7-2	CASSASNQPQHF
TRBV5-1	CASSLAFEERIYNEQFF
TRBV18	CASSSDKVPNTEAFF
TRBV11-2	CASSSAHQTYNEQFF
TRBV10-3	CAINGKNTEAFF
TRBV9	CASTSGVWTNEQFF
TRBV29-1	CSAGTGMATEAFF
TRBV5-1	CASSLDLGPHNEQFF
TRBV5-1	CASSLGASGNPDTQYF
TRBV5-1	CASSLGTSGRYEQYF
TRBV12-3/TRBV12-4	CASSRGGQSYGYTF
TRBV20-1	CSANYRGRLEDTQYF
TRBV12-3/TRBV12-4	CASRLAGTVLNEQFF
TRBV27	CASSFPTSGRHNEQFF
TRBV12-3/TRBV12-4	CASSLARGGRAADTQYF
TRBV24-1	CATSDPKRHHEQYF
TRBV28	CASSLFRENSEAFF
TRBV12-3/TRBV12-4	CASRPTLSSYEQYF
TRBV12-3/TRBV12-4	CASSSRRLGRNIDEQFF
TRBV19	CASIGQMPGNTIYF
TRBV29-1	CSVDGLAGGKNIQYF
TRBV4-1	CASSQADTGGYNEQFF
TRBV6-2/TRBV6-3	CASIEKDTQYF
TRBV5-1	CASSLRRSNQPQHF
TRBV12-3/TRBV12-4	CAFSLTVEDAARGVGYTF
TRBV3-1	CASSQDYGTQYF
TRBV9	CASSPHRGADLTGELFF
TRBV20-1	CSARDQGRQRPYQETQYF